The rows below give T cell receptor beta chains drawn from one sample of a study of CD8 T cells in ankylosing spondylitis. Each CDR3 protein gets one entry after TCRdb re-called the 5' RACE reads with MiXCR. The sample carries a few hundred thousand distinct CDR3 sequences, about 10% recorded once. The specimen sequenced was blood, either unsorted or a sorted T cell fraction (not recorded which). These receptors all stem from a male donor with ankylosing spondylitis or in good health (not recorded which). Each CDR3 is given with its conserved first and last residue. The order of the fields is clone size, V gene, D gene, J gene, CDR3 protein, CDR3 DNA. The D gene is left open where the match is weak. Part of the rows lack a size; the others show once, few, many or a class for expanded clones.

>NA|TRBV20-1|NA|TRBJ2-5
CSATSGFLKTQYF
TGCAGTGCCACAAGCGGGTTCTTAAAGACCCAGTACTTC
>many|TRBV11-1|NA|TRBJ2-5
CASSMGLQETQYF
TGTGCCAGCAGCATGGGACTGCAAGAGACCCAGTACTTC
>NA|TRBV5-6|NA|TRBJ2-2
CASSLDRGGPGELFF
TGTGCCAGCAGCTTGGACCGTGGAGGGCCCGGGGAGCTGTTTTTT
>once|TRBV7-2|TRBD2|TRBJ2-1
CASSFSGTSSYNEQFF
TGTGCCAGCAGCTTCTCCGGGACTAGCTCCTACAATGAGCAGTTCTTC
>many|TRBV7-2|NA|TRBJ1-2
CASSFQGVYGYTF
TGTGCCAGCAGCTTCCAGGGAGTTTACGGCTACACCTTC
>NA|TRBV7-9|NA|TRBJ2-7
CASSSMGTEQYF
TGTGCCAGCAGCTCCATGGGGACAGAGCAGTACTTC
>many|TRBV7-3|NA|TRBJ2-1
CASSLMGSYNEQFF
TGTGCCAGCAGCTTAATGGGGTCCTACAATGAGCAGTTCTTC
>many|TRBV20-1|TRBD2|TRBJ2-1
CSALLAGGLSSYNEQFF
TGCAGTGCGCTACTAGCGGGGGGCCTGAGCTCCTACAATGAGCAGTTCTTC
>few|TRBV12-3/TRBV12-4|TRBD2|TRBJ2-7
CASSLAGLAGGYEQYF
TGTGCCAGCAGTTTAGCGGGGCTAGCGGGAGGCTACGAGCAGTACTTC
>many|TRBV29-1|NA|TRBJ2-7
CSVYDRTYEQYF
TGCAGCGTTTACGACAGGACCTACGAGCAGTACTTC
>many|TRBV12-3/TRBV12-4|NA|TRBJ1-5
CASSPAGKNQPQHF
TGTGCCAGCAGTCCGGCGGGCAAGAATCAGCCCCAGCATTTT
>many|TRBV7-6|TRBD2|TRBJ2-1
CASSSPAGSDNEQFF
TGTGCCAGCAGCTCCCCAGCGGGGTCGGACAATGAGCAGTTCTTC
>NA|TRBV2|NA|TRBJ1-1
CASSEYVRRGGAFF
TGTGCCAGCAGTGAATACGTTAGGCGAGGGGGAGCTTTCTTT
>NA|TRBV15|NA|TRBJ1-3
CATSRDRGGSGNTIYF
TGTGCCACCAGCAGAGATCGCGGGGGTTCTGGAAACACCATATATTTT
>NA|TRBV2|TRBD2|TRBJ2-3
CAILGTSGLTDTQYF
TGTGCTATCCTGGGGACTAGCGGCCTCACAGATACGCAGTATTTT
>many|TRBV6-5|NA|TRBJ1-2
CASQRSGSGYTF
TGTGCCAGCCAACGATCGGGGAGTGGCTACACCTTC
>many|TRBV6-5|NA|TRBJ2-1
CASSWGFRNEQFF
TGTGCCAGCAGTTGGGGGTTCCGCAATGAGCAGTTCTTC
>NA|TRBV20-1|NA|TRBJ2-1
CSADSGSYNEQFF
TGCAGTGCTGATAGCGGCTCCTACAATGAGCAGTTCTTC
>NA|TRBV5-1|NA|TRBJ2-2
CASSFTSAGTGELFF
TGCGCCAGCAGCTTTACTAGTGCGGGGACCGGGGAGCTGTTTTTT
>many|TRBV12-3/TRBV12-4|TRBD1|TRBJ2-5
CASTRQGETQYF
TGTGCCAGCACCCGACAGGGAGAGACCCAGTACTTC
>many|TRBV10-3|NA|TRBJ2-3
CAISDPRLDSTDTQYF
TGTGCCATCAGTGACCCTAGACTAGACAGCACAGATACGCAGTATTTT
>once|TRBV7-9|NA|TRBJ2-3
CASRYTGTPIPDTQYF
TGTGCCAGCAGATACACCGGGACACCCATCCCAGATACGCAGTATTTT
>many|TRBV20-1|TRBD1|TRBJ1-2
CSAPRTGVYGYTF
TGCAGTGCTCCCAGGACAGGGGTCTATGGCTACACCTTC
>many|TRBV20-1|NA|TRBJ1-2
CSARGGQSSGYTF
TGCAGTGCTAGAGGAGGACAATCCTCTGGCTACACCTTC
>many|TRBV24-1|NA|TRBJ2-4
CATSDRISHPPNIQYF
TGTGCCACCAGTGATCGGATTAGCCACCCTCCCAACATTCAGTACTTC
>many|TRBV5-1|NA|TRBJ1-4
CASSLGAGSEKLFF
TGCGCCAGCAGCTTGGGAGCAGGGTCTGAAAAACTGTTTTTT
>many|TRBV12-3/TRBV12-4|NA|TRBJ2-5
CASSSPGTGEETQYF
TGTGCCAGCAGTTCTCCCGGGACTGGGGAGGAGACCCAGTACTTC
>few|TRBV7-4|NA|TRBJ2-1
CASSYPPLLSGDNNNEQFF
TGTGCCAGCAGCTATCCCCCCTTATTGTCAGGGGATAACAACAATGAGCAGTTCTTC
>many|TRBV20-1|TRBD1|TRBJ2-7
CSARDLAGGYEQYF
TGCAGTGCTAGAGATTTAGCAGGGGGCTACGAGCAGTACTTC
>NA|TRBV28|NA|TRBJ2-1
CASIKAGRVSLYPCEQFF
TGTGCCAGCATTAAGGCGGGCAGGGTGTCCCTTTATCCCTGTGAGCAGTTCTTC
>many|TRBV20-1|NA|TRBJ1-2
CSARDPTGHGYTF
TGCAGTGCTAGAGATCCCACAGGCCATGGCTACACCTTC
>NA|TRBV3-1|NA|TRBJ2-3
CASSQVLSVGRGTDTQYF
TGTGCCAGCAGCCAAGTTTTGTCCGTCGGGCGCGGAACAGATACGCAGTATTTT
>many|TRBV7-3|NA|TRBJ2-1
CASSLERISVNEQFF
TGTGCCAGCAGCCTTGAGAGGATATCCGTCAATGAGCAGTTCTTC
>many|TRBV20-1|NA|TRBJ2-2
CSARVFRTDSTGELFF
TGCAGTGCTAGAGTTTTCCGGACAGACTCCACCGGGGAGCTGTTTTTT
>many|TRBV11-2|NA|TRBJ1-3
CASSLGRVTGNTIYF
TGTGCCAGCAGCTTAGGCAGGGTCACTGGAAACACCATATATTTT
>many|TRBV5-5|NA|TRBJ1-2
CASSPGGILSGYTF
TGTGCCAGCAGCCCCGGCGGCATTCTGAGTGGCTACACCTTC
>many|TRBV12-3/TRBV12-4|NA|TRBJ1-2
CASSLNVGNYGYTF
TGTGCCAGCAGTTTAAATGTTGGTAACTATGGCTACACCTTC
>many|TRBV24-1|NA|TRBJ2-2
CATSGRGHTGELFF
TGTGCCACCAGTGGTCGGGGTCACACCGGGGAGCTGTTTTTT
>many|TRBV12-3/TRBV12-4|NA|TRBJ1-5
CASTHPQQPQHF
TGTGCCAGCACCCACCCCCAACAGCCCCAGCATTTT
>few|TRBV27|TRBD1|TRBJ2-1
CASSSPRDRGPGGSYNEQFF
TGTGCCAGCAGTTCCCCCCGGGACAGGGGTCCTGGTGGGTCCTACAATGAGCAGTTCTTC